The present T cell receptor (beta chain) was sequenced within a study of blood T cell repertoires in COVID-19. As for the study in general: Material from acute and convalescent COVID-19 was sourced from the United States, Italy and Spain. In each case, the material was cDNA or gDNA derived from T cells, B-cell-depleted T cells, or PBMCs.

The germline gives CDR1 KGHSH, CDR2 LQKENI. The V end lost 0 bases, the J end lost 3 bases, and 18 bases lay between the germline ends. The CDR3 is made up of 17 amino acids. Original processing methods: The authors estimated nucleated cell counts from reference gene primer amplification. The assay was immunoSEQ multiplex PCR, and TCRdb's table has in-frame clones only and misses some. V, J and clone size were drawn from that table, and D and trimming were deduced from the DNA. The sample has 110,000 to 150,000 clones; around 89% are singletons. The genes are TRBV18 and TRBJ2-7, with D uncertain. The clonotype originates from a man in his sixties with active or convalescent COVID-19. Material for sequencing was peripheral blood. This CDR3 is CASSPPDSTAPNYEQYF. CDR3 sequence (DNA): TGTGCCAGCTCACCACCTGACTCCACCGCACCAAACTACGAGCAGTACTTC.